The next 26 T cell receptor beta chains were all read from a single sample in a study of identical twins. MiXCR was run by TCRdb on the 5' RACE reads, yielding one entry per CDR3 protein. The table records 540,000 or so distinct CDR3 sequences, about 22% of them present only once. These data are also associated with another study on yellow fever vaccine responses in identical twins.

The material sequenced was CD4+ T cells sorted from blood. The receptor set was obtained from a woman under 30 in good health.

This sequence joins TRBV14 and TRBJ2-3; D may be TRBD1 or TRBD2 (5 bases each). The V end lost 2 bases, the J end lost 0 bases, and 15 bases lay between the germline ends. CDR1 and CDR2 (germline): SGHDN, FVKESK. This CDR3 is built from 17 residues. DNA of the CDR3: TGTGCCAGCAGCCAAAAGACAGCAAGGACTAGCACAGATACGCAGTATTTT. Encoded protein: CASSQKTARTSTDTQYF. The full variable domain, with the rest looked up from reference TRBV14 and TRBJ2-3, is EAGVTQFPSHSVIEKGQTVTLRCDPISGHDNLYWYRRVMGKEIKFLLHFVKESKQDESGMPNNRFLAERTGGTYSTLKVQPAELEDSGVYFCASSQKTARTSTDTQYFGPGTRLTVL.

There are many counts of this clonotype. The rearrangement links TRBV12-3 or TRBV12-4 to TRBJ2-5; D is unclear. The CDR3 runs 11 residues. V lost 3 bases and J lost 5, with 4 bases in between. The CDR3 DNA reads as TGTGCCAGCAGTTTTGGGGAGACCCAGTACTTC. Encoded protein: CASSFGETQYF.

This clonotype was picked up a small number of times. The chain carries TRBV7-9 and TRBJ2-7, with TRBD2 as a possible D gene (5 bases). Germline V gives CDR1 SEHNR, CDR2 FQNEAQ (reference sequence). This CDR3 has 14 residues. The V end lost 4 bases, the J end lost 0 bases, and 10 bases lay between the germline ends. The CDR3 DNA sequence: TGTGCCAGCAGCTCGCGGGCTCTCTCCTACGAGCAGTACTTC. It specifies CASSSRALSYEQYF.

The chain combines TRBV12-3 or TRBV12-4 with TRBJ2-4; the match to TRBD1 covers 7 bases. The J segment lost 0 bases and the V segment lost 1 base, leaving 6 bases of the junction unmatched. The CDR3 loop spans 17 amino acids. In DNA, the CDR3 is TGTGCCAGCAGTTTAGAAGGACAGGCTTTAGCCAAAAACATTCAGTACTTC. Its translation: CASSLEGQALAKNIQYF.

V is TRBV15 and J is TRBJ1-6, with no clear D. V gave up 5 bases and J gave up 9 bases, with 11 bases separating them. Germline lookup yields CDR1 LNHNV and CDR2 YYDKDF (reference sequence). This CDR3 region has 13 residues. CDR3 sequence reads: CATSLEEASPLHF. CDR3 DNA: TGTGCCACCAGCCTAGAGGAGGCTTCACCCCTCCACTTT.

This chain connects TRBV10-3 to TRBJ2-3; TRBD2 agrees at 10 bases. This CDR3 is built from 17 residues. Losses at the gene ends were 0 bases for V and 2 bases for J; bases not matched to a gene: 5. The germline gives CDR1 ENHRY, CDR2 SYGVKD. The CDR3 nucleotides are TGTGCCATCAGTGAGTCTCAACTAGCGGGGTCCACAGATACGCAGTATTTT. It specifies CAISESQLAGSTDTQYF.

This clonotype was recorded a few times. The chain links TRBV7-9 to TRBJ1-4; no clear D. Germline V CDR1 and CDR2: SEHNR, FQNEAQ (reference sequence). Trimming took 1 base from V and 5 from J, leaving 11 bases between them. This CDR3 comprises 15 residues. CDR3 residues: CASSLGPTPNEKLFF. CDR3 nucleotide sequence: TGTGCCAGCAGCTTAGGGCCTACCCCAAATGAAAAACTGTTTTTT.

The CDR3: CASRKSLAGVETQYF. The CDR3 DNA reads TGTGCCAGCAGGAAATCACTAGCGGGAGTGGAGACCCAGTACTTC. This sequence joins TRBV6-1 and TRBJ2-5; TRBD2 matches at 11 bases. Germline-derived CDR1 and CDR2 are MNHNS and SASEGT. The CDR3 totals 15 residues. V trimming: 6 bases; J trimming: 5 bases; junction bases outside the gene matches: 8.

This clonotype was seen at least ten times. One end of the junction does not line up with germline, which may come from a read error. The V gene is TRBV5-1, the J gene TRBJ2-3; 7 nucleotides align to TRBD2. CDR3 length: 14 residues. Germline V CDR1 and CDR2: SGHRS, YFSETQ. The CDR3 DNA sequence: TGTGCCAGCAGCTTAGGGACTAATACAGATACGCAGTATTTT. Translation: CASSLGTNTDTQYF. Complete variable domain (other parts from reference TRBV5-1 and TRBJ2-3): KAGVTQTPRYLIKTRGQQVTLSCSPISGHRSVSWYQQTPGQGLQFLFEYFSETQRNKGNFPGRFSGRQFSNSRSEMNVSTLELGDSALYLCASSLGTNTDTQYFGPGTRLTVL.

The CDR3: CASSLFGGSRGYTF. The CDR3 nucleotides are TGTGCCAGCAGTTTATTCGGCGGGAGTCGTGGCTACACCTTC. The rearrangement links TRBV28 to TRBJ1-2, with no clear D. Germline lookup yields CDR1 MDHEN and CDR2 SYDVKM. Between the trimmed V and J ends, which lost 1 base and 7 bases, there was a span of 13 bases. CDR3 length: 14 amino acids.

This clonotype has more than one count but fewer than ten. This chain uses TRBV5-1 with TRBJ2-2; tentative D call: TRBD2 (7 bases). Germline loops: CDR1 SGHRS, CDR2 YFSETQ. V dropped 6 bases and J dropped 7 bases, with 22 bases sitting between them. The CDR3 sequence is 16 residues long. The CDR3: CASTMGGPLRGGELFF. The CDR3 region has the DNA TGCGCCAGCACCATGGGGGGGCCCCTTCGAGGCGGGGAGCTGTTTTTT. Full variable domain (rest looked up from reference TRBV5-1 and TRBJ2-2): KAGVTQTPRYLIKTRGQQVTLSCSPISGHRSVSWYQQTPGQGLQFLFEYFSETQRNKGNFPGRFSGRQFSNSRSEMNVSTLELGDSALYLCASTMGGPLRGGELFFGEGSRLTVL.

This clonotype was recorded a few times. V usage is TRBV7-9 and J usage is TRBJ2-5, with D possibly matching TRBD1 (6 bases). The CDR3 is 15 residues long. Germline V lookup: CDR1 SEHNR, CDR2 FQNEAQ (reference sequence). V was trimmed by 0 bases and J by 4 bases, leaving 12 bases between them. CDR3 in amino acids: CASSLAVAGVETQYF. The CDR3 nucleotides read TGTGCCAGCAGCTTAGCGGTTGCAGGGGTAGAGACCCAGTACTTC. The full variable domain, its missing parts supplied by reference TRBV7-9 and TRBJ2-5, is DTGVSQNPRHKITKRGQNVTFRCDPISEHNRLYWYRQTLGQGPEFLTYFQNEAQLEKSRLLSDRFSAERPKGSFSTLEIQRTEQGDSAMYLCASSLAVAGVETQYFGPGTRLLVL.

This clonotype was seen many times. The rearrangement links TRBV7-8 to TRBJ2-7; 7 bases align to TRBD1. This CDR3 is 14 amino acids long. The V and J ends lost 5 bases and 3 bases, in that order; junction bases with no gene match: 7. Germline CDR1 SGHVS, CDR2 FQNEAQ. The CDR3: CASSLTGIVYEQYV. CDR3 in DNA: TGTGCCAGCAGCCTGACAGGGATAGTCTACGAGCAGTACGTC.

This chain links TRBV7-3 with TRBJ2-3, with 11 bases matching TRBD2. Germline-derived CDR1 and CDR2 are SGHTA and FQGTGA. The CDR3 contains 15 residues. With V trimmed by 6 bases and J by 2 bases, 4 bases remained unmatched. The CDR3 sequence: CASSRTSGYTDTQYF. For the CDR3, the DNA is TGTGCCAGCAGTCGGACTAGCGGGTACACAGATACGCAGTATTTT.

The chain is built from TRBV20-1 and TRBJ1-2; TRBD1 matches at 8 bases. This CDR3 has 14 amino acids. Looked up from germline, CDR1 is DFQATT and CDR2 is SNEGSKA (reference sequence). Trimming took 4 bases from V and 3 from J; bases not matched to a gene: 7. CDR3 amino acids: CSANPDRVDYGYTF. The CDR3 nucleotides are TGCAGTGCTAACCCGGACAGGGTTGACTATGGCTACACCTTC.

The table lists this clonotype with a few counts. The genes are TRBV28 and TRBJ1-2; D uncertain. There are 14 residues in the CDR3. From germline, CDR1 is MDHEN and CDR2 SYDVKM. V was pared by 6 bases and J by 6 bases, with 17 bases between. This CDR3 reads CASSPEVQVHGYTF. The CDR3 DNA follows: TGTGCCAGCAGCCCGGAGGTACAAGTCCATGGCTACACCTTC.

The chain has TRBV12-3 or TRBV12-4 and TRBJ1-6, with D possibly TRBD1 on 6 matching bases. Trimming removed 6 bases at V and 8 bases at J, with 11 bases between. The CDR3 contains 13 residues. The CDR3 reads CASRQGVYSPLHF. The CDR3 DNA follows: TGTGCCAGCAGACAGGGAGTGTATTCACCCCTCCACTTT.

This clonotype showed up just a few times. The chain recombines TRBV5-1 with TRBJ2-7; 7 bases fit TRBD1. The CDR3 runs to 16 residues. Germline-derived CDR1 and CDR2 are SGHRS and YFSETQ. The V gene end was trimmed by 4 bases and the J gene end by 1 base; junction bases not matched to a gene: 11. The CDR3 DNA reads TGCGCCAGCAGCACCGGGACAGACTACAGATCCTACGAGCAGTACTTC. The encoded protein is CASSTGTDYRSYEQYF.

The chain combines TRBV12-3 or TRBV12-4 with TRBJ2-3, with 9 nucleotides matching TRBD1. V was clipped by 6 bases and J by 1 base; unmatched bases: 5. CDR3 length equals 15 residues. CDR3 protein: CASSLGDRGTDTQYF. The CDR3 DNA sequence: TGTGCCAGCAGCCTGGGGGACAGGGGCACAGATACGCAGTATTTT.

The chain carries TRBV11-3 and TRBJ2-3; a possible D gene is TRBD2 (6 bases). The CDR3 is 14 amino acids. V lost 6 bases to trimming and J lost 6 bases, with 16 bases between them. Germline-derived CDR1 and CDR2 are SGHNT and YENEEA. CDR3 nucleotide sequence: TGTGCCAGCAGATCCATCCGGGAGTCGGATACGCAGTATTTT. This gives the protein CASRSIRESDTQYF.

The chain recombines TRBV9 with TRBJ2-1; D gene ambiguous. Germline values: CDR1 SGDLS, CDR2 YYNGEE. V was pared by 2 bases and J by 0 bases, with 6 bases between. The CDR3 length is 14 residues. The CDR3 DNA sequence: TGTGCCAGCAGCGTGAGTAGCTCCTACAATGAGCAGTTCTTC. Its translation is CASSVSSSYNEQFF.

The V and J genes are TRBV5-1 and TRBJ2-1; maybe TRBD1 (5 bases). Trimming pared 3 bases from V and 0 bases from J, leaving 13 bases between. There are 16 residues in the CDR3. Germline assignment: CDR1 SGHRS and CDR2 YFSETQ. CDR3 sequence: CASSSVPGFSYNEQFF. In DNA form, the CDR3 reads TGCGCCAGCAGCTCGGTACCAGGGTTCTCCTACAATGAGCAGTTCTTC.

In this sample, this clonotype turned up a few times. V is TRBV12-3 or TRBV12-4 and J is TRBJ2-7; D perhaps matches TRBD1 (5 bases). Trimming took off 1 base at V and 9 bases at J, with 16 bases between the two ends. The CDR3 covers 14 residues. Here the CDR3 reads CASSLGPGNVPQYF. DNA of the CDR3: TGTGCCAGCAGTTTAGGGCCAGGGAATGTTCCGCAGTACTTC.

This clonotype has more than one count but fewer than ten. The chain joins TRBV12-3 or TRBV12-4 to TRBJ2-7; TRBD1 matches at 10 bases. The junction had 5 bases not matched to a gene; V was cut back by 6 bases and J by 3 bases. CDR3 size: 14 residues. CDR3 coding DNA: TGTGCCAGCAGGCCCGGGACAGGGGTCTACGAGCAGTACTTC. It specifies CASRPGTGVYEQYF.

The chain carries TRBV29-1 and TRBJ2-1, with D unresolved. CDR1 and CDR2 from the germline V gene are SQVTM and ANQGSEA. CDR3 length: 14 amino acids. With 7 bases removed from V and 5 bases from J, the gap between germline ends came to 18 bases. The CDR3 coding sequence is TGCAGCGACCGATCAGGAAAATGGGACAATGAGCAGTTCTTC. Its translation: CSDRSGKWDNEQFF.

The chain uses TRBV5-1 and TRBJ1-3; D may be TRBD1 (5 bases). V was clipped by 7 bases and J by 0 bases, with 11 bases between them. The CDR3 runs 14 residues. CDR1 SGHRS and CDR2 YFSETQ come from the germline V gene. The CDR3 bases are TGCGCCAGCGCGACAGAGAGCTCTGGAAACACCATATATTTT. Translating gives CASATESSGNTIYF.